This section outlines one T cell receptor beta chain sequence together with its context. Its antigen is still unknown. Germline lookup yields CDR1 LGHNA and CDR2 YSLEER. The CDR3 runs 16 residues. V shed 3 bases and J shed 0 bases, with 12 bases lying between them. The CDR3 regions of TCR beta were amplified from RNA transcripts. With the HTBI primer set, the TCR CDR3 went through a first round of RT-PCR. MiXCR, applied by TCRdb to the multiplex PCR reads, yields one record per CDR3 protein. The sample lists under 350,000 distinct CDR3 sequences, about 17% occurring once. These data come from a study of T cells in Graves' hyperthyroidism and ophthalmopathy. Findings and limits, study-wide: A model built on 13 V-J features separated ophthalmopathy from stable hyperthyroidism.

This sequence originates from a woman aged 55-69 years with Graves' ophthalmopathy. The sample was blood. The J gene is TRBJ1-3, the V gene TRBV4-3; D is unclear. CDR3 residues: CASSQRDSSSGNTIYF. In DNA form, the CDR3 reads TGCGCCAGCAGCCAGCGAGATTCGAGCTCTGGAAACACCATATATTTT.